This T cell receptor (beta chain) emerged from a study of molecular identifiers for immune sequencing clone quantification (dated by TCRdb to the late 2010s). In the study overall: In a replicate experiment, RNA from roughly 20,000 or 100,000 naive CD8 T cells was split into five aliquots, four of which were sequenced. CD8 T cells were used in a methods study to benchmark molecular-identifier clustering-based TCR repertoire sequencing (MIDCIRS) and TCR RNA copy counting.

Naive CD8 T cell libraries were made from around 18,000 to 910,000 sorted cells using 10%, 30% or 50% of purified RNA. Naive CD8 T cells were FACS-sorted as CD8+CD4-CCR7+CD45RA+ on a BD FACSAria II into RLT Plus buffer. Detection sensitivity was tested by spiking Jurkat RNA equal to roughly nine TCR copies' worth into samples containing roughly 19,000-1,000,000 naive CD8 T cells. Enrichment of CD8 T cells was performed with RosetteSep CD8+ T Cell Enrichment Cocktail and Ficoll-Paque, after which ACK red cell lysis was carried out. Receptor amplification or capture employed PCR. The sample was run on a NextSeq 500. Preparation of bulk TCR libraries followed a previously described approach, with the TCR primers listed in Table S5. Purification of total RNA was performed with the Qiagen AllPrep DNA/RNA kit. Before analysis, reads from multiple sequencing runs of the same library were pooled. The original methods were these. Reads were retained only if an exact TCR constant sequence was present, and the retained reads were trimmed to 150 nt and grouped according to their 12-nt molecular barcodes. Within each barcode group, reads were sub-clustered at a 15% Levenshtein threshold, and quality-weighted consensus sequences were built per RNA molecule. Non-functional sequences were discarded, and so were lower-count sequences lying one edit away from another sequence. On the basis of fitting two negative binomial distributions, barcode sub-clusters with fewer than 20% of the maximum read count were discarded. TCRdb passed the public sequencing reads through fastp at Q25 and MiXCR, retaining productive beta sequences. Rows are unified per CDR3 protein, each entry keeping the most common DNA and genes. TCRdb assigned the V and J calls; the authors' analysis was not used. The sample table lists around 470,000 distinct CDR3 sequences, around 23% of them with a count of one. The ten largest clones take up roughly 0.79% of the sample.

The CDR3 measures 15 amino acids from cysteine to phenylalanine. The sequence is cut down to CDR3 DNA, 45 bases in frame from base 1. The full study reports these points: Modeling indicated about 3 TCR RNA copies recovered per cell, compared with approximately 10 by digital PCR, which implies a capture efficiency of approximately 31%. Clones above 20 RNA copies held over 99% of molecules in CMV-specific effector cells but under 1% in naive cells. When barcode sub-clustering was omitted, TCR diversity was inflated by chimeric consensus sequences, with chimeras reaching as high as 47%. Highly expanded clone sizes could be underestimated if identical TCR molecules share a barcode. Even against a background of 850,000 to 1,000,000 naive CD8 T cells, spiked-in Jurkat TCR RNA amounting to a single cell's worth was reported to be detectable. The naive libraries included spiked-in Jurkat TCR RNA (roughly 11 copies' worth), and this RNA is not part of the donor repertoire.

On this clonotype itself: There is no known antigen for this receptor. Base qualities are not provided; no much larger clone lies one nucleotide away.

Sequenced: naive CD8+ T cells from blood, with Jurkat cell RNA spiked in. The cell subset or site label, as the study defines it: FACS-sorted CD8+CD4-CCR7+CD45RA+ naive T cells. The sequence was obtained from a human donor in good health. Some libraries in this study had Jurkat cell RNA spiked in. In this chain, TRBV1 is recombined with TRBJ2-5; TRBD1, the table's D call, lacks a check against the DNA. TRBV1 is tagged as a pseudogene. The CDR3 loop reads CTSSQGPAVQETQYF. The DNA is TGCACCAGCAGCCAAGGCCCGGCTGTCCAAGAGACCCAGTACTTC.